A selection of T cell receptor beta chains follows, all from one sample in a study of blood T cell repertoires in COVID-19. TCRdb's table, derived via immunoSEQ multiplex PCR, lists solely in-frame clones and lacks some. The sample carries over 250,000 clones, roughly 85% recorded once. Sequences were obtained from peripheral blood. The origin of the receptors is a woman in her 70s with acute or convalescent COVID-19. The CDR3 runs from the conserved cysteine through the conserved F or W. The order of the fields is D gene, J gene, V gene, clone size, CDR3 DNA, CDR3 protein. The D gene is left open where the match is weak. Clone sizes are given selectively: once, few, many, or a class where the clone is expanded.

- | TRBJ2-2 | TRBV18 | - | TGTGCCAGCTCGTGGACATCCATTACGAACACCGGGGAGCTGTTTTTT | CASSWTSITNTGELFF
- | TRBJ2-7 | TRBV5-1 | few | TGCGCCAGCAGCTTGGCCGGGGGACAGCGGTCCTACGAGCAGTACTTC | CASSLAGGQRSYEQYF
TRBD1 | TRBJ1-5 | TRBV19 | once | TGTGCCAGTAGTATTTGGACAGGGGGTTTAGATCAGCCCCAGCATTTT | CASSIWTGGLDQPQHF
- | TRBJ1-3 | TRBV24-1 | - | TGTGCCACCACCCTATCGCCTGACTCTGGAAACACCATATATTTT | CATTLSPDSGNTIYF
TRBD1 | TRBJ2-6 | TRBV2 | - | TGTGCCAGCCTTAGGGACAGGGCAGCTGGGGCCAACGTCCTGACTTTC | CASLRDRAAGANVLTF
- | TRBJ2-3 | TRBV6-5 | - | TGTGCCACCCTGCTCCAGGATACGCAGTATTTT | CATLLQDTQYF
TRBD1 | TRBJ2-6 | TRBV5-4 | - | TGTGCCAGCAGCAGACAGGGGGTCTCTGGGGCCAACGTCCTGACTTTC | CASSRQGVSGANVLTF
- | TRBJ2-4 | TRBV2 | - | TGTGCCAGCAGTGAAGCGGGGACATCCTTGGACATTCAGTACTTC | CASSEAGTSLDIQYF
TRBD1 | TRBJ2-2 | TRBV2 | - | TGTGCCAGCATCCCATCCGACAGGGAGAGGACCGGGGAGCTGTTTTTT | CASIPSDRERTGELFF
- | TRBJ1-1 | TRBV5-4 | - | TGTGCCAGCAGCAGGGATCTCAAGGGATCAGGGATCTTT | CASSRDLKGSGIF
- | TRBJ1-1 | TRBV6-6 | - | TGTCGCGTCGGGGAGAGGTACACTGAAGCTTTCTTT | CRVGERYTEAFF
- | TRBJ1-2 | TRBV12-3/TRBV12-4 | once | TGTGCCAGCAGTTTAGGCGCCGGTGATGGCTACACCTTC | CASSLGAGDGYTF
TRBD2 | TRBJ2-7 | TRBV7-2 | - | TGTGCCAGCAGCTTGACTTCTACTAGCGGCTCCTACGAGCAGTACTTC | CASSLTSTSGSYEQYF
TRBD1 | TRBJ1-6 | TRBV6-5 | once | TGTGCCAGCAGCACCGGACAGGCTAAGAATTCACCCCTCCACTTT | CASSTGQAKNSPLHF
- | TRBJ2-4 | TRBV2 | - | TGTGCCAGCGTAAGACTAGCCAAAAACATTCAGTACTTC | CASVRLAKNIQYF